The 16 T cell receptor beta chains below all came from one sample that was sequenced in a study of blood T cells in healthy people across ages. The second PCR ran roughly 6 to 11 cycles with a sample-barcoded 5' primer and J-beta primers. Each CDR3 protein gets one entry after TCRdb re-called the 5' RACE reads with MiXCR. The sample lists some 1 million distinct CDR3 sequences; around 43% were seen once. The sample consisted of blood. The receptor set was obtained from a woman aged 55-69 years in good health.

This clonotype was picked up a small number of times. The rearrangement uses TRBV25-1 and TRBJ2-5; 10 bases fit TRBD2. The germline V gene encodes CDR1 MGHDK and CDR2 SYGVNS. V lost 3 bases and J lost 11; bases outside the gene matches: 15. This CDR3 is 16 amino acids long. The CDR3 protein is CASSDPRLAGVGEQYF. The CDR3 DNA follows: TGTGCCAGCAGTGATCCCCGACTAGCGGGTGTTGGGGAGCAGTACTTC.

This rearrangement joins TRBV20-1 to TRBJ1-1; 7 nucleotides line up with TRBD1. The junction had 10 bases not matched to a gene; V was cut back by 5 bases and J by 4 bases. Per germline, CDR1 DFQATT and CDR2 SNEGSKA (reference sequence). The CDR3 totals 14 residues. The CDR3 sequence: CSAPTGQDPTEAFF. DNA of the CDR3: TGCAGTGCTCCAACCGGACAGGACCCCACTGAAGCTTTCTTT.

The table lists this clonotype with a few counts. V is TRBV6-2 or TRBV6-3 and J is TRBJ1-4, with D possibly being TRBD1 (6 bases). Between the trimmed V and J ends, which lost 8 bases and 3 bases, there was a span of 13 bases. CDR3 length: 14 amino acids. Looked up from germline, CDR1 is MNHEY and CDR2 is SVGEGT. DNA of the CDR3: TGTGCCAGCCGTAGGGGGGACCCTAATGAAAAACTGTTTTTT. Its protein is CASRRGDPNEKLFF.

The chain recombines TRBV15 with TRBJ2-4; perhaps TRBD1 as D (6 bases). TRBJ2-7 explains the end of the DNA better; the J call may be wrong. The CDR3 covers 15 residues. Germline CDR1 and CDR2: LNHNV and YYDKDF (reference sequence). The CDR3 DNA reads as TGTGCCACCAGCAGAGAGGCACAGGGTATCAACGAGCAGTACTTC. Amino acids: CATSREAQGINEQYF.

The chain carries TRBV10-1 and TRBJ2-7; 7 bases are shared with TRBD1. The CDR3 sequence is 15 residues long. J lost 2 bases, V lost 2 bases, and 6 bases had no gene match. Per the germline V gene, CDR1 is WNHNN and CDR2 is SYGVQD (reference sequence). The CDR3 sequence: CASSEEGAVPYEQYF. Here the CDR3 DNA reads TGCGCCAGCAGTGAGGAGGGGGCTGTTCCCTACGAGCAGTACTTC.

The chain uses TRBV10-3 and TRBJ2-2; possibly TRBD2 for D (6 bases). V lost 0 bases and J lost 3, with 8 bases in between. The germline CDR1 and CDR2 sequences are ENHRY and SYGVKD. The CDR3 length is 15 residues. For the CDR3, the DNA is TGTGCCATCAGTGAGTCCAGCGGGTACACCGGGGAGCTGTTTTTT. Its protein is CAISESSGYTGELFF.

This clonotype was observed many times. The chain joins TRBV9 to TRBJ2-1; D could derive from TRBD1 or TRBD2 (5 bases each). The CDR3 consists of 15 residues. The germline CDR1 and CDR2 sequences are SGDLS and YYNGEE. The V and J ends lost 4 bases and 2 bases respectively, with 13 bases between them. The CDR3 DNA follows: TGTGCCAGCAGCTCCCGGGACGCCCCCTACAATGAGCAGTTCTTC. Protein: CASSSRDAPYNEQFF.

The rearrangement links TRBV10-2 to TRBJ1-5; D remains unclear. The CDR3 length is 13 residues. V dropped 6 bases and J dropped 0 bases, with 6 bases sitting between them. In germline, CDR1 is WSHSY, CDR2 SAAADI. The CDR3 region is CASRTNSNQPQHF. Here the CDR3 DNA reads TGCGCCAGCAGGACGAATAGCAATCAGCCCCAGCATTTT.

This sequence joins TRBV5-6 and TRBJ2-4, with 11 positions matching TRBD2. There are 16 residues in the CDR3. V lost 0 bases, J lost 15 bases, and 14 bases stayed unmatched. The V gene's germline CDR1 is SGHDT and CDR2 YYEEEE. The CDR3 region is CASSLADLAGGQKGYF. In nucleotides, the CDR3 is TGTGCCAGCAGCTTGGCCGATCTAGCGGGAGGACAAAAAGGGTACTTC.

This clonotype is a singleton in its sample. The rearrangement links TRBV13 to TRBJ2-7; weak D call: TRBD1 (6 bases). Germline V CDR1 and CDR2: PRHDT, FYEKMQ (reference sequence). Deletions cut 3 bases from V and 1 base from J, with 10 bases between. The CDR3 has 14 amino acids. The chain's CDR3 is CASSFMDSSYEQYF. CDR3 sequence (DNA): TGTGCCAGCAGCTTCATGGACAGTTCCTACGAGCAGTACTTC.

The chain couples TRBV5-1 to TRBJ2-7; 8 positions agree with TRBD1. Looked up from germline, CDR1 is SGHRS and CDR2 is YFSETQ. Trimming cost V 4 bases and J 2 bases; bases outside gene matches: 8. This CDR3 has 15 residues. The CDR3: CASSQGSGQAYEQYF. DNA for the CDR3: TGCGCCAGCAGCCAAGGGTCGGGACAGGCCTACGAGCAGTACTTC.

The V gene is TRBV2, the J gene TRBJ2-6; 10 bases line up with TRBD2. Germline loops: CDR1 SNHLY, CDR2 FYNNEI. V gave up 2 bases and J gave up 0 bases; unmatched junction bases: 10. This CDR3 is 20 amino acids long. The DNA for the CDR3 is TGTGCCAGCAGTGAAAGGGGGACTAGCGAAACCTACTCTGGGGCCAACGTCCTGACTTTC. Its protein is CASSERGTSETYSGANVLTF.

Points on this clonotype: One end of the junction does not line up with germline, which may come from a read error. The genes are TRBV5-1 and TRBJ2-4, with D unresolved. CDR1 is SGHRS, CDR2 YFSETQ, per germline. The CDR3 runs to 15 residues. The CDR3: CASSLAAVAKTIQYF. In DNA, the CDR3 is TGCGCCAGCAGCTTGGCCGCGGTAGCCAAAACCATTCAGTACTTC.

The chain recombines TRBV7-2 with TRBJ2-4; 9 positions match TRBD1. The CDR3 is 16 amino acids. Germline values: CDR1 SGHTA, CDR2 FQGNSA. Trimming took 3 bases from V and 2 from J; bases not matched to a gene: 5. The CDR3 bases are TGTGCCAGCAGCTTGGGACAGGGAATGACCAAAAACATTCAGTACTTC. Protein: CASSLGQGMTKNIQYF.

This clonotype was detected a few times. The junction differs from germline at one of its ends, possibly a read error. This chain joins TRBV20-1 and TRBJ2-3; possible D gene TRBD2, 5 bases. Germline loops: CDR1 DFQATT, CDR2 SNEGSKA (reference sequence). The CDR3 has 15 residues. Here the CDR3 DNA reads TGCAGTGCAAGAGACCAGAGACGGGACACAGATACGCAGTATTTT. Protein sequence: CSARDQRRDTDTQYF.

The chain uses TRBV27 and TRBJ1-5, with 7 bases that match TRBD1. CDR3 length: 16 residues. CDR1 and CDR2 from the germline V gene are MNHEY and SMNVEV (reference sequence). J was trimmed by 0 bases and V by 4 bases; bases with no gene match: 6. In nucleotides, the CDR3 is TGTGCCAGCAGTTCCTCAGGGGGAGTTAGCAATCAGCCCCAGCATTTT. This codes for CASSSSGGVSNQPQHF.